This TCR beta chain was sequenced for a study of T cells in tuberculosis. Study outcomes and limitations: Using the GMM-specific repertoire gave about 90% accuracy versus 60% to 70% with motifs. Samples were chosen by availability of cryopreserved specimens. Active tuberculosis TCR-alpha repertoires lay closer to GMM-specific TCRs than IGRA-negative controls, suggesting clonal expansion.

On average around 100,000 T cells per donor were immunosequenced. With regard to this clone: Its target is unknown.

Profiled with immunoSEQ multiplex PCR; TCRdb holds only in-frame clones, not every one. The sample lists 45,000 or so clones, around 96% occurring once. This CDR3 has 18 amino acids. The germline CDR1 and CDR2 sequences are LNHDA and SQIVND (reference sequence). V was clipped by 6 bases and J by 0 bases, with 22 bases between them. The sequence derives from a donor aged 10-30 years with latent tuberculosis or without tuberculosis infection. V and J are TRBV19 and TRBJ2-3, with a tentative D call TRBD1 (6 bases). The sequencing sample was made of PBMCs. The CDR3 sequence: CASSRLGGRLWSTDTQYF. In nucleotides, the CDR3 is TGTGCCAGTAGCCGCCTAGGGGGTCGACTTTGGAGCACAGATACGCAGTATTTT.